The next 19 T cell receptor beta chains were all read from a single sample in a study of T cells in Graves' hyperthyroidism and ophthalmopathy. TCR beta CDR3 regions were amplified from RNA. HTBI primers were employed in a first-round RT-PCR of the TCR CDR3. TCRdb passed the multiplex PCR reads through MiXCR, listing each CDR3 protein once. The sample consists of 480,000 or so distinct CDR3 sequences, over 45% of them appearing once. Sample: peripheral blood or thyroid tissue (not recorded which). These receptors were collected from an adult woman with Graves' disease, either hyperthyroidism or ophthalmopathy (not recorded which).

This chain joins TRBV6-2 or TRBV6-3 and TRBJ2-5, with 11 bases fitting TRBD2. Per the germline V gene, CDR1 is MNHEY and CDR2 is SVGEGT. Trimming removed 7 bases from V and 4 bases from J; junction bases left unmatched: 14. The CDR3 extends over 17 amino acids. The CDR3 region is CASTNAGLAAWGETQYF. DNA of the CDR3: TGTGCCAGCACCAACGCGGGACTAGCGGCTTGGGGAGAGACCCAGTACTTC.

This clonotype was seen repeatedly, ten times or more. The J gene is TRBJ2-7, the V gene TRBV7-9; D call uncertain. V lost 0 bases, J lost 2 bases, and 5 bases lay in between. Per the germline V gene, CDR1 is SEHNR and CDR2 is FQNEAQ (reference sequence). This CDR3 contains 13 residues. The CDR3 DNA is TGTGCCAGCAGCTTAGCGCTTCCCTACGAGCAGTACTTC. As protein: CASSLALPYEQYF.

V is TRBV24-1 and J is TRBJ2-5, with D perhaps matching TRBD1 (6 bases). The CDR3 consists of 15 residues. V was clipped by 2 bases and J by 1 base, with 10 bases between them. Germline loops: CDR1 KGHDR, CDR2 SFDVKD. The CDR3 reads CATSDSTGPQETQYF. The CDR3 nucleotides read TGTGCCACCAGTGATTCGACAGGCCCCCAAGAGACCCAGTACTTC.

In this sample, this clonotype turned up many times. V and J are TRBV19 and TRBJ2-5; the match to TRBD2 covers 9 bases. CDR3 size: 14 residues. Germline V gene data show CDR1 as LNHDA and CDR2 as SQIVND (reference sequence). Trimming cost V 9 bases and J 3 bases; bases outside gene matches: 8. For the CDR3, the DNA is TGTGCCAGCTCTAGCGGGACGTTCAAAGAGACCCAGTACTTC. It translates to CASSSGTFKETQYF.

The chain combines TRBV9 with TRBJ1-1, with 9 bases fitting TRBD1. Germline CDR1 reads SGDLS; CDR2 reads YYNGEE. This CDR3 is built from 14 residues. Trimming at V came to 2 bases and at J to 6 bases, leaving 5 bases not matched to a gene. CDR3 in amino acids: CASSVRQGDSEAFF. The DNA of the CDR3 is TGTGCCAGCAGCGTCCGACAGGGGGACTCTGAAGCTTTCTTT.

This clonotype is a singleton in its sample. The chain combines TRBV10-3 with TRBJ1-5, with 7 nucleotides matching TRBD1. The junction had 2 bases not matched to a gene; V was cut back by 0 bases and J by 0 bases. Germline CDR1 and CDR2: ENHRY and SYGVKD. The CDR3 is 16 amino acids. The CDR3: CAISESWTGSNQPQHF. The CDR3 coding sequence is TGTGCCATCAGTGAGTCGTGGACAGGTAGCAATCAGCCCCAGCATTTT.

As regards this clonotype: This may be a read error: a much more frequent sequence differs by one nucleotide. It is likely a read error, because the conserved phenylalanine at the end of the CDR3 is missing. The gene calls are TRBV7-9 and TRBJ1-4; D is perhaps TRBD1 (6 bases). From germline, CDR1 is SEHNR and CDR2 FQNEAQ (reference sequence). There are 13 residues in the CDR3. The CDR3: CASSQGGDTKLFL. CDR3 coding DNA: TGCGCCAGCAGCCAAGGGGGTGATACTAAACTGTTTCTT.

This clonotype was recorded many times. The chain uses TRBV5-6 and TRBJ2-5; weak D call: TRBD2 (6 bases). V was clipped by 4 bases and J by 5 bases, with 18 bases between them. This CDR3 is built from 15 residues. The germline V gene encodes CDR1 SGHDT and CDR2 YYEEEE. The DNA of the CDR3 is TGTGCCAGCAGCCGGGTTACGGGAGACTGGGAGACCCAGTACTTC. The encoded protein is CASSRVTGDWETQYF. Drawing the rest from reference TRBV5-6 and TRBJ2-5, the complete variable domain is DAGVTQSPTHLIKTRGQQVTLRCSPKSGHDTVSWYQQALGQGPQFIFQYYEEEERQRGNFPDRFSGHQFPNYSSELNVNALLLGDSALYLCASSRVTGDWETQYFGPGTRLLVL.

This clonotype was seen ten or more times. A junction end diverges from the germline sequence, so it may reflect a read error. The rearrangement uses TRBV5-1 and TRBJ1-4, with 7 bases matching TRBD1. The CDR3 has 14 amino acids. Germline-derived CDR1 and CDR2 are SGHRS and YFSETQ. This CDR3 reads CASSLGTANEKLFF. CDR3 bases: TGTGCCAGCAGCCTGGGGACAGCAAATGAAAAACTGTTTTTT. The whole variable domain, remainder taken from reference TRBV5-1 and TRBJ1-4, is KAGVTQTPRYLIKTRGQQVTLSCSPISGHRSVSWYQQTPGQGLQFLFEYFSETQRNKGNFPGRFSGRQFSNSRSEMNVSTLELGDSALYLCASSLGTANEKLFFGSGTQLSVL.

This clonotype showed up many times. The rearrangement uses TRBV9 and TRBJ2-7; D gene uncertain. V was shortened by 0 bases and J by 3 bases, with 10 bases between the two germline ends. CDR3 length: 14 residues. The germline V gene has CDR1 SGDLS and CDR2 YYNGEE. CDR3 sequence: CASSVEPDHYEQYF. CDR3 in DNA: TGTGCCAGCAGCGTAGAACCGGATCACTACGAGCAGTACTTC.

This sequence joins TRBV4-2 and TRBJ1-2, with 7 bases identical to TRBD1. The V segment lost 1 base and the J segment 6 bases; nucleotides outside the gene matches: 8. The CDR3 consists of 15 residues. Germline CDR1 is LGHNA and CDR2 is YNFKEQ. The CDR3 nucleotides read TGTGCCAGCAGCCAAGGGGACAGTTCCCTAGATGGCTACACCTTC. It encodes CASSQGDSSLDGYTF.

The chain employs TRBV7-2 and TRBJ2-2, with a possible D match to TRBD1 (6 bases). Trimming took 5 bases from V and 9 from J, leaving 13 bases between them. Germline lookup yields CDR1 SGHTA and CDR2 FQGNSA. This CDR3 is built from 13 residues. The CDR3 DNA follows: TGTGCCAGCAGCCCCTCACAGGGCAGGGAGCTGTTTTTT. Amino acid sequence: CASSPSQGRELFF.

The chain is built from TRBV10-3 and TRBJ2-7, with 8 bases matching TRBD1. V lost 3 bases and J lost 2; bases outside the gene matches: 9. The V gene's germline CDR1 is ENHRY and CDR2 SYGVKD. The CDR3 consists of 16 residues. CDR3 amino acids: CAISERTGSATYEQYF. DNA of the CDR3: TGTGCCATCAGTGAACGGACAGGGTCCGCGACCTACGAGCAGTACTTC.

This clonotype was detected a few times. V gene TRBV10-3 combines with J gene TRBJ1-3; no firm D call. Germline V gene sequence: CDR1 ENHRY, CDR2 SYGVKD. Trimming removed 8 bases at V and 0 bases at J, with 11 bases between. This CDR3 comprises 14 residues. The CDR3 bases are TGTGCCATCGGTGGGTCCGACTCTGGAAACACCATATATTTT. It specifies CAIGGSDSGNTIYF.

This clonotype appeared a few times. The chain is built from TRBV4-2 and TRBJ2-2, with D unresolved. CDR1 is LGHNA and CDR2 is YNFKEQ in the germline V gene. V lost 0 bases to trimming and J lost 0 bases, with 5 bases between them. CDR3 length: 15 residues. The CDR3: CASSQDSTNTGELFF. For the CDR3, the DNA is TGTGCCAGCAGCCAAGATTCAACGAACACCGGGGAGCTGTTTTTT.

This clonotype has just one count. The V gene is TRBV7-8, the J gene TRBJ1-5; no reliable D call. V gave up 5 bases and J gave up 6 bases, with 14 bases separating them. Germline lookup yields CDR1 SGHVS and CDR2 FQNEAQ. CDR3 length: 14 residues. The CDR3 spells CASSAVMRGQPQHF. CDR3 nucleotides: TGTGCCAGCAGCGCAGTAATGCGAGGTCAGCCCCAGCATTTT.

The chain joins TRBV11-2 to TRBJ1-1, with 7 bases identical to TRBD1. This CDR3 region has 14 residues. Germline CDR1 and CDR2: SGHAT and FQNNGV. With 3 bases clipped from V and 4 bases from J, the junction kept 5 bases outside the gene matches. The DNA for the CDR3 is TGTGCCAGCAGCTTCGACAGGGAAAGCACTGAAGCTTTCTTT. Amino acid sequence: CASSFDRESTEAFF. The full variable domain, completed using reference TRBV11-2 and TRBJ1-1, is EAGVAQSPRYKIIEKRQSVAFWCNPISGHATLYWYQQILGQGPKLLIQFQNNGVVDDSQLPKDRFSAERLKGVDSTLKIQPAKLEDSAVYLCASSFDRESTEAFFGQGTRLTVV.

This clonotype was recorded a few times. The V gene is TRBV20-1, the J gene TRBJ2-7; D may match TRBD1 or TRBD2 (5 bases each). The ends were cut back, 6 bases at V and 2 bases at J, with 20 bases in the middle. The germline CDR1 and CDR2 sequences are DFQATT and SNEGSKA (reference sequence). The CDR3 has 15 residues. CDR3 DNA: TGCAGTGCCGAAAGGTCCGGGACGCAAACCTACGAGCAGTACTTC. As protein: CSAERSGTQTYEQYF.

The chain recombines TRBV14 with TRBJ1-1; 7 nucleotides match TRBD1. V was clipped by 8 bases and J by 7 bases; unmatched bases: 7. The germline CDR1 and CDR2 sequences are SGHDN and FVKESK. The CDR3 totals 12 residues. The CDR3 protein is CASRDSALEAFF. CDR3 in DNA: TGTGCCAGCCGGGACAGTGCACTTGAAGCTTTCTTT.